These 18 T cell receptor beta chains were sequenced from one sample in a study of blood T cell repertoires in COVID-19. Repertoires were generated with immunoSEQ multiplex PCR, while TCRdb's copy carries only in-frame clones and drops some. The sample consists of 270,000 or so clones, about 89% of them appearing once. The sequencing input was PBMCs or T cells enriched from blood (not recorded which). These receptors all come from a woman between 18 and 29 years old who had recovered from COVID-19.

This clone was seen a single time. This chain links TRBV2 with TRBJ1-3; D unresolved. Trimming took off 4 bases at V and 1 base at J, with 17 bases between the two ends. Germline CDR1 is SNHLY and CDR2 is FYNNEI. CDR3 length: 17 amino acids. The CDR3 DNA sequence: TGTGCCAGCAGTGTTCAGAATATAATACTATCTGGAAACACCATATATTTT. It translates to CASSVQNIILSGNTIYF.

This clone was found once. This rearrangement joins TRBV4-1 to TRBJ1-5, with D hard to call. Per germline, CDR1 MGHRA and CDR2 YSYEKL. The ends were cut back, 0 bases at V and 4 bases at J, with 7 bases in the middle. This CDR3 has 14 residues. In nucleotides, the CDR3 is TGCGCCAGCAGCCAAGACGGTTTAAATCAGCCCCAGCATTTT. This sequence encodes CASSQDGLNQPQHF.

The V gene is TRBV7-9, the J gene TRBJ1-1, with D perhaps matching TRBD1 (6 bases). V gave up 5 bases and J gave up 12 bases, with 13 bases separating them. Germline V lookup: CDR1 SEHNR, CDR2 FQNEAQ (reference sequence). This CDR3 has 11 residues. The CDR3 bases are TGTGCCAGCAGCCTAGGGGGGGAAACTTTCTTT. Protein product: CASSLGGETFF.

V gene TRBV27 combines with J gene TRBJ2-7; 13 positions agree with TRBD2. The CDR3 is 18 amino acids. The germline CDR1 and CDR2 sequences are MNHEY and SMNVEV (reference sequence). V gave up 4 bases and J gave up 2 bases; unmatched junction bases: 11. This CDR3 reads CASSWGTSGTSFPYEQYF. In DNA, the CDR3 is TGTGCCAGCAGTTGGGGGACTAGCGGGACATCATTCCCCTACGAGCAGTACTTC.

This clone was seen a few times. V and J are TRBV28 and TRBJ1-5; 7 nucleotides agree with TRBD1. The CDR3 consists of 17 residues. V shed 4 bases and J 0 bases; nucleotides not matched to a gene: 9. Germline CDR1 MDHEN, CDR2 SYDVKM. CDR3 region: CASSSQQGLYSNQPQHF. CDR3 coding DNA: TGTGCCAGCAGTTCGCAACAGGGGCTCTATAGCAATCAGCCCCAGCATTTT.

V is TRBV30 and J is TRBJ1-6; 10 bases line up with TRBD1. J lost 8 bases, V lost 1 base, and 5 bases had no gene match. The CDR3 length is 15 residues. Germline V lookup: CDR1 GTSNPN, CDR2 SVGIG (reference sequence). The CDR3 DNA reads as TGTGCCTGGAGTGGGCTAGGACAGGGGGATTCACCCCTCCACTTT. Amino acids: CAWSGLGQGDSPLHF.

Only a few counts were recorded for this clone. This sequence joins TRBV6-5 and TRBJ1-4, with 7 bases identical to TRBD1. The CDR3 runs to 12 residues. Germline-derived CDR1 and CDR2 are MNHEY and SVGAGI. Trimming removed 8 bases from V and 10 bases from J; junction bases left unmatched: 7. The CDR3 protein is CASPTGSGKLFF. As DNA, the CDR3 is TGTGCCAGCCCGACAGGGAGTGGAAAACTGTTTTTT.

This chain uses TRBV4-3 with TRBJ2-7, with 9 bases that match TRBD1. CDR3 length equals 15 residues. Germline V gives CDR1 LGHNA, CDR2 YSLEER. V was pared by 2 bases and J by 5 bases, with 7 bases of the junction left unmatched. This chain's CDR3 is CASSQIAGTGNEQYF. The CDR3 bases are TGCGCCAGCAGCCAAATAGCCGGGACAGGGAACGAGCAGTACTTC.

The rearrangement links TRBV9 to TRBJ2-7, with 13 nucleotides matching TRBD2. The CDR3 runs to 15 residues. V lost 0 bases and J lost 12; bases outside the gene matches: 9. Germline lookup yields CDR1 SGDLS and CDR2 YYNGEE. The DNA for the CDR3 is TGTGCCAGCAGCGTAGGCGGGACTAGCGGGGAACCATTGTACTTC. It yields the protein CASSVGGTSGEPLYF.

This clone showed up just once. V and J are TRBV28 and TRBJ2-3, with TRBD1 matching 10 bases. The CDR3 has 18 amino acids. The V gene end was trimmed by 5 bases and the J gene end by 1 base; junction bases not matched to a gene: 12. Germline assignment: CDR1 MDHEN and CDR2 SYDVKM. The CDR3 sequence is CASSPLPGTGDGTDTQYF. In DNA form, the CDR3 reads TGTGCCAGCAGTCCTCTTCCCGGGACAGGGGACGGCACAGATACGCAGTATTTT.

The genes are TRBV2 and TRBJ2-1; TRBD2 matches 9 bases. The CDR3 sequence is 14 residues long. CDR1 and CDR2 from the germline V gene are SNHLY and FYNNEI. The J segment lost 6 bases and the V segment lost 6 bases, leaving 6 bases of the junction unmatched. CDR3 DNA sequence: TGTGCCAGCAGCTCGGGACTAGCCGGCAATGAGCAGTTCTTC. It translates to CASSSGLAGNEQFF.

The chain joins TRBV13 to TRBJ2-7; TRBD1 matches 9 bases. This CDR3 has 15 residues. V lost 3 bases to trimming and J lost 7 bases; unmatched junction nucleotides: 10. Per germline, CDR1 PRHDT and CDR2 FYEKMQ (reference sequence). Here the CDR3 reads CASSFSGQGRREQYF. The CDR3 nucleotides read TGTGCCAGCAGCTTTTCGGGACAGGGCCGAAGAGAGCAGTACTTC.

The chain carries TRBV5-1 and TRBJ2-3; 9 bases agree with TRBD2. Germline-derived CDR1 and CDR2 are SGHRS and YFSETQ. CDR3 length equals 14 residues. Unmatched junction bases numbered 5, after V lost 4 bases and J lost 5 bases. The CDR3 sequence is CASSINSGGDTQYF. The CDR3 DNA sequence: TGCGCCAGCAGCATAAATAGCGGGGGAGATACGCAGTATTTT.

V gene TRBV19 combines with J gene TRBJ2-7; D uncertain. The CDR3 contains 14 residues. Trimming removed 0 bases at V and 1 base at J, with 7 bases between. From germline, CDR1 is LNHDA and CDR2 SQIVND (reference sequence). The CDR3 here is CASSIDLGSYEQYF. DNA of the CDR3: TGTGCCAGTAGTATAGATCTCGGGTCCTACGAGCAGTACTTC. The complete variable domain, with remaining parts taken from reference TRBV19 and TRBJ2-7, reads DGGITQSPKYLFRKEGQNVTLSCEQNLNHDAMYWYRQDPGQGLRLIYYSQIVNDFQKGDIAEGYSVSREKKESFPLTVTSAQKNPTAFYLCASSIDLGSYEQYFGPGTRLTVT.

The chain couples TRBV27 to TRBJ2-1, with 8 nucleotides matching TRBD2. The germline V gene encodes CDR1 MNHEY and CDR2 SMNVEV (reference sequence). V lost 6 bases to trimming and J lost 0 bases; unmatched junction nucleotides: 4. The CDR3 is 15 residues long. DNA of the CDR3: TGTGCCAGCAGACCCGGGACTAGCTCCTACAATGAGCAGTTCTTC. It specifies CASRPGTSSYNEQFF.

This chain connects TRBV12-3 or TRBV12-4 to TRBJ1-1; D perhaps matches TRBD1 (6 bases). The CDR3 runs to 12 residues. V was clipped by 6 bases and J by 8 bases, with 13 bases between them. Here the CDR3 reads CASSPNRAEAFF. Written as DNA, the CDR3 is TGTGCCAGCAGCCCCAACAGGGCCGAAGCTTTCTTT.

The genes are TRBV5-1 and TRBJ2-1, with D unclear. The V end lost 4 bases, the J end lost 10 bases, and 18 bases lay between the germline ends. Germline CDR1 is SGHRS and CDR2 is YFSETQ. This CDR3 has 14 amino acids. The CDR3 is CASSRESRGEEQFF. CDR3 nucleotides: TGCGCCAGCAGCCGAGAATCTAGAGGCGAAGAGCAGTTCTTC.

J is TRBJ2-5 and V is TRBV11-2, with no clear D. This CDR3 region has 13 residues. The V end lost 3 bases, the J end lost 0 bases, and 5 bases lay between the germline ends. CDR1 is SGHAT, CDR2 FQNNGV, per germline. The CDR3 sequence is CASSFGYQETQYF. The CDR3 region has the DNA TGTGCCAGCAGCTTCGGGTACCAAGAGACCCAGTACTTC.